This is a list of T cell receptor beta chains from one sample in a study of CD8+ T cells in alopecia areata. This table comes from immunoSEQ multiplex PCR, and its TCRdb copy is limited to in-frame clones, with some not included. The data show 150,000 to 200,000 clones, about 54% seen once. The sample in question was CD4+ T cells sorted from blood, obtained around week 55, from a patient treated with tofacitinib. Receptors were obtained from a human donor with alopecia areata. Both conserved end residues are part of each CDR3. A D gene is named only where the DNA matches it firmly. Expanded clones are given a class, and other clones once, few, many or no size at all.

>.|.|TRBJ2-2|TRBV5-1
CASSLAGANTGELFF
TGCGCCAGCAGCTTGGCGGGGGCGAACACCGGGGAGCTGTTTTTT
>.|.|TRBJ2-5|TRBV6-1
CASSEAKPPGVRETQYF
TGTGCCAGCAGTGAAGCGAAACCTCCCGGGGTCCGGGAGACCCAGTACTTC
>few|TRBD2|TRBJ2-3|TRBV5-1
CASSLAGGPTDTQYF
TGCGCCAGCAGCTTAGCGGGGGGGCCCACAGATACGCAGTATTTT
>.|.|TRBJ1-1|TRBV5-1
CASSLVAANTEAFF
TGCGCCAGCAGCTTGGTTGCGGCGAACACTGAAGCTTTCTTT
>.|TRBD1|TRBJ2-7|TRBV30
CAWDRDRTYEQYF
TGTGCCTGGGACAGGGATCGAACCTACGAGCAGTACTTC
>.|.|TRBJ1-1|TRBV6-5
CASSYGQGFTEAFF
TGTGCCAGCAGTTACGGGCAGGGGTTCACTGAAGCTTTCTTT
>.|.|TRBJ2-7|TRBV7-9
CAGAAAGSHEQYF
TGTGCCGGAGCGGCGGCAGGGAGCCACGAGCAGTACTTC
>.|TRBD1|TRBJ2-2|TRBV6-5
CASTRQGRGGELFF
TGTGCCAGCACTCGACAGGGGAGAGGCGGGGAGCTGTTTTTT
>few|TRBD2|TRBJ2-3|TRBV7-2
CASSSRTRTDTQYF
TGTGCCAGCAGCTCCAGGACTAGAACAGATACGCAGTATTTT
>once|.|TRBJ2-2|TRBV23-1
CASSHVLRHLTGELFF
TGCGCCAGCAGTCACGTTTTGCGGCATCTCACCGGGGAGCTGTTTTTT
>.|TRBD1|TRBJ2-5|TRBV15
CATSGDRKETQYF
TGTGCCACCAGCGGGGACAGAAAAGAGACCCAGTACTTC
>.|.|TRBJ1-6|TRBV2
CASSDGGLGGTLHF
TGTGCCAGCAGTGATGGAGGCCTGGGGGGGACCCTCCACTTT
>.|TRBD1|TRBJ1-5|TRBV4-1
CASSQGQGSGNQPQHF
TGCGCCAGCAGCCAAGGACAGGGATCGGGCAATCAGCCCCAGCATTTT
>few|TRBD2|TRBJ2-7|TRBV20-1
CSAELAGGTYF
TGCAGTGCGGAACTAGCGGGGGGCACGTACTTC
>.|TRBD1|TRBJ1-1|TRBV9
CASSVVEGGNLGEAFF
TGTGCCAGCAGCGTAGTAGAAGGGGGCAATTTGGGAGAAGCTTTCTTT
>.|.|TRBJ1-5|TRBV4-1
CASSQVLKGDEPQHF
TGCGCCAGCAGCCAAGTGCTCAAGGGGGACGAGCCCCAGCATTTT
>.|.|TRBJ2-7|TRBV5-6
CASSLGYEQYF
TGTGCCAGCAGCTTGGGCTACGAGCAGTACTTC
>.|.|TRBJ2-1|TRBV5-1
CASSLDVVPSSSYNEQFF
TGCGCCAGCAGCTTGGATGTTGTTCCGTCCAGCTCCTACAATGAGCAGTTCTTC
>.|.|TRBJ2-7|TRBV4-1
CASSQDEADSYEQYF
TGCGCCAGCAGCCAAGACGAGGCAGACTCCTACGAGCAGTACTTC
>.|.|TRBJ2-2|TRBV30
CAWSVSIRVGTGELFF
TGTGCCTGGAGTGTTAGCATTAGGGTGGGGACCGGGGAGCTGTTTTTT
>.|TRBD1|TRBJ1-1|TRBV4-2
CASSQNVDREAFF
TGTGCCAGCAGCCAGAACGTGGACAGGGAAGCTTTCTTT
>few|.|TRBJ1-1|TRBV30
CAWSWWGRGRRNTEAFF
TGTGCCTGGAGCTGGTGGGGGCGAGGCCGACGGAACACTGAAGCTTTCTTT